Following are 32 T cell receptor beta chains from one sample sequenced in a study of blood T cell repertoires in COVID-19. Only in-frame clones appear in the TCRdb table, and some are missing; sequencing was by immunoSEQ multiplex PCR. The repertoire consists of fewer than 300,000 clones, with 65% to 90% occurring once and the leading ten covering about 14%. The specimen was peripheral blood. Receptors were obtained from a human donor in a cohort sampled during active COVID-19.

The chain is built from TRBV5-4 and TRBJ2-7; 7 bases line up with TRBD2. CDR3 length: 16 residues. Germline V CDR1 and CDR2: SGHNT, YYREEE (reference sequence). Trimming removed 4 bases from V and 0 bases from J; junction bases left unmatched: 10. The CDR3 reads CASSPTGTTSSYEQYF. The CDR3 DNA follows: TGTGCCAGCAGCCCGACCGGGACTACATCCTCCTACGAGCAGTACTTC.

The rearrangement uses TRBV30 and TRBJ2-3; 8 nucleotides match TRBD2. CDR1 is GTSNPN and CDR2 is SVGIG in the germline V gene (reference sequence). This CDR3 is 15 amino acids long. The V segment lost 4 bases and the J segment 4 bases; nucleotides outside the gene matches: 10. CDR3 nucleotides: TGTGCCTGGACTAAAAAATCGGGAGGGCCAGATACGCAGTATTTT. Amino acid sequence: CAWTKKSGGPDTQYF.

The J gene is TRBJ1-2, the V gene TRBV14; perhaps TRBD1 as D (6 bases). The germline V gene has CDR1 SGHDN and CDR2 FVKESK. Trimming removed 5 bases from V and 8 bases from J, with 18 bases in between. The CDR3 is made up of 14 amino acids. CDR3 protein: CASSTRGLPVGYTF. The CDR3 bases are TGTGCCAGCAGCACCAGGGGTTTGCCAGTAGGCTACACCTTC.

The CDR3 DNA follows: TGTGCCAGCAGCCAAGGACTCATTAAGAAGACCCAGTACTTC. It encodes CASSQGLIKKTQYF. This chain uses TRBV3-1 (or the pseudogene TRBV3-2) with TRBJ2-5; the D is unclear. The ends were cut back, 1 base at V and 6 bases at J, with 12 bases in the middle. The CDR3 extends over 14 amino acids. Germline V gene data show CDR1 as LGHDT and CDR2 as YNNKEL (reference sequence).

The count of this clone is one. The chain couples TRBV7-9 to TRBJ2-3; 15 positions match TRBD2. Trimming cost V 1 base and J 9 bases; bases outside gene matches: 2. CDR1 is SEHNR, CDR2 FQNEAQ, per germline (reference sequence). The CDR3 has 15 residues. Here the CDR3 reads CASSLEGLAGGTQYF. CDR3 in DNA: TGTGCCAGCAGCTTAGAGGGACTAGCGGGAGGCACGCAGTATTTT.

The CDR3 here is CASSPPPHTLLAGPHDTQYF. The CDR3 DNA follows: TGTGCCAGCTCACCACCCCCCCACACCTTACTAGCGGGGCCCCATGATACGCAGTATTTT. The rearrangement joins TRBV18 to TRBJ2-3; TRBD2 matches at 10 bases. V gave up 0 bases and J gave up 6 bases; unmatched junction bases: 18. The V gene's germline CDR1 is KGHSH and CDR2 LQKENI. The CDR3 covers 20 residues.

The chain has TRBV5-4 and TRBJ2-5, with D maybe TRBD1 (6 bases). Germline assignment: CDR1 SGHNT and CDR2 YYREEE (reference sequence). Trimming pared 4 bases from V and 2 bases from J, leaving 12 bases between. The CDR3 runs 14 residues. The CDR3 region is CASSRPGAQETQYF. CDR3 DNA: TGTGCCAGCAGCCGTCCAGGGGCGCAAGAGACCCAGTACTTC.

The chain joins TRBV5-6 to TRBJ2-7; perhaps TRBD2 as D (6 bases). Looked up from germline, CDR1 is SGHDT and CDR2 is YYEEEE. The V end was cut by 6 bases, the J end by 2 bases, with 18 bases between. This CDR3 region has 15 residues. The CDR3, as DNA: TGTGCCAGCAACAAACTGGGAGGACCGACCTACGAGCAGTACTTC. Protein: CASNKLGGPTYEQYF. Combining the CDR3 with reference TRBV5-6 and TRBJ2-7 gives the whole variable domain DAGVTQSPTHLIKTRGQQVTLRCSPKSGHDTVSWYQQALGQGPQFIFQYYEEEERQRGNFPDRFSGHQFPNYSSELNVNALLLGDSALYLCASNKLGGPTYEQYFGPGTRLTVT.

The chain uses TRBV7-2 and TRBJ2-6; D gene uncertain. Germline CDR1 is SGHTA and CDR2 is FQGNSA. The CDR3 length is 14 residues. V lost 5 bases and J 4 bases, leaving 9 bases between the germline ends. The CDR3 region has the DNA TGTGCCAGCAGCCTTACCCAGGGGGCCAACGTCCTGACTTTC. Translation: CASSLTQGANVLTF.

The gene calls are TRBV24-1 and TRBJ2-3; D unclear. The CDR3 loop spans 17 amino acids. CDR1 is KGHDR, CDR2 SFDVKD, per germline. The ends were cut back, 5 bases at V and 0 bases at J, with 17 bases in the middle. The CDR3 loop is CATSGALGSQSTDTQYF. In DNA, the CDR3 is TGTGCCACCAGTGGGGCGCTCGGCAGCCAAAGCACAGATACGCAGTATTTT.

The count of this clone is one. J is TRBJ1-5 and V is TRBV18; 7 bases fit TRBD1. V lost 3 bases, J lost 7 bases, and 3 bases stayed unmatched. CDR3 length equals 13 residues. Germline V gene sequence: CDR1 KGHSH, CDR2 LQKENI. The CDR3 DNA is TGTGCCAGCTCACCGACAGGGAGCCAGCCCCAGCATTTT. This translates into CASSPTGSQPQHF. Looking up the rest from reference TRBV18 and TRBJ1-5 gives the full variable domain: NAGVMQNPRHLVRRRGQEARLRCSPMKGHSHVYWYRQLPEEGLKFMVYLQKENIIDESGMPKERFSAEFPKEGPSILRIQQVVRGDSAAYFCASSPTGSQPQHFGDGTRLSIL.

The chain employs TRBV9 and TRBJ2-2, with TRBD2 matching 9 bases. Germline V gene data show CDR1 as SGDLS and CDR2 as YYNGEE. The junction had 5 bases not matched to a gene; V was cut back by 3 bases and J by 5 bases. The CDR3 has 15 residues. The CDR3 spells CASSARLAVTGELFF. CDR3 nucleotide sequence: TGTGCCAGCAGCGCCAGACTAGCGGTAACCGGGGAGCTGTTTTTT. The full variable domain, with the rest looked up from reference TRBV9 and TRBJ2-2, is DSGVTQTPKHLITATGQRVTLRCSPRSGDLSVYWYQQSLDQGLQFLIQYYNGEERAKGNILERFSAQQFPDLHSELNLSSLELGDSALYFCASSARLAVTGELFFGEGSRLTVL.

This clone was observed a single time. The chain has TRBV2 and TRBJ2-7, with TRBD1 as a possible D gene (6 bases). The CDR3 runs 15 residues. V lost 4 bases to trimming and J lost 3 bases, with 16 bases between them. Germline values: CDR1 SNHLY, CDR2 FYNNEI. For the CDR3, the DNA is TGTGCCAGCAGTGGCGCCCCCGTACAGGGCTACGAGCAGTACTTC. Its translation is CASSGAPVQGYEQYF.

This clone appeared once. This chain uses TRBV15 with TRBJ1-2; TRBD1 matches 8 bases. Germline CDR1 is LNHNV and CDR2 is YYDKDF (reference sequence). The CDR3 totals 14 residues. V was clipped by 6 bases and J by 3 bases; unmatched bases: 6. The CDR3 reads CATRGGTGYYGYTF. The CDR3 nucleotides are TGTGCCACCAGGGGGGGGACAGGCTACTATGGCTACACCTTC.

This clone has only one observation. This chain links TRBV7-9 with TRBJ2-3; 12 bases line up with TRBD1. V shed 11 bases, J shed 2 bases, and the junction held 2 bases outside the gene matches. Germline-derived CDR1 and CDR2 are SEHNR and FQNEAQ (reference sequence). The CDR3 extends over 13 amino acids. In DNA form, the CDR3 reads TGTGCCGGGGACAGGGGGCCCACAGATACGCAGTATTTT. This encodes CAGDRGPTDTQYF.

CDR3 region: CASRPDRVNNSPLHF. The CDR3 region has the DNA TGTGCCAGCAGGCCCGACAGGGTCAATAATTCACCCCTCCACTTT. This chain uses TRBV6-5 with TRBJ1-6; 7 nucleotides line up with TRBD1. This CDR3 contains 15 residues. J lost 5 bases, V lost 6 bases, and 7 bases had no gene match. Germline CDR1 MNHEY, CDR2 SVGAGI.

This CDR3 reads CASTSTGGSEKLFF. Written as DNA, the CDR3 is TGTGCCAGTACCTCAACAGGGGGGAGTGAAAAACTGTTTTTT. The rearrangement uses TRBV19 and TRBJ1-4, with 8 bases identical to TRBD1. Germline trimming cut 7 bases from V and 7 bases from J; bases unmatched to any gene: 8. The V gene's germline CDR1 is LNHDA and CDR2 SQIVND (reference sequence). The CDR3 is made up of 14 amino acids.

The V and J genes are TRBV6-2 or TRBV6-3 and TRBJ2-1, with D perhaps matching TRBD2 (6 bases). Germline CDR1 reads MNHEY; CDR2 reads SVGEGT. V was trimmed by 7 bases and J by 1 base, leaving 17 bases between them. This CDR3 comprises 16 residues. The DNA for the CDR3 is TGTGCCAGCACCCCCCAACTAGCCGGGTCCTACAATGAGCAGTTCTTC. This translates into CASTPQLAGSYNEQFF.

The sample holds one count of this clone. The junction shows a germline mismatch at one end, possibly a read error. This specimen includes other DNA sequences encoding the same CDR3. V and J are TRBV4-1 and TRBJ2-7, with D perhaps TRBD2 (6 bases). Germline V lookup: CDR1 MGHRA, CDR2 YSYEKL. The CDR3 covers 15 residues. The CDR3 reads CASSQGGTVGYEQYF. In DNA, the CDR3 is TGCGCCAGCAGCCAAGGCGGGACGGTTGGTTACGAGCAATACTTC.

This clone is a singleton in its sample. The chain recombines TRBV9 with TRBJ2-3; tentatively, D is TRBD2 (6 bases). The CDR3 spans 16 residues. CDR1 and CDR2 from the germline V gene are SGDLS and YYNGEE. Trimming pared 0 bases from V and 2 bases from J, leaving 13 bases between. The DNA for the CDR3 is TGTGCCAGCAGCGTAGGGGACTGGATGATCACAGATACGCAGTATTTT. This gives the protein CASSVGDWMITDTQYF.

The chain joins TRBV2 to TRBJ1-4, with 7 bases aligning to TRBD1. Trimming took 5 bases from V and 4 from J; bases not matched to a gene: 10. CDR3 length: 16 residues. Germline assignment: CDR1 SNHLY and CDR2 FYNNEI. CDR3 DNA: TGTGCCAGCAGTACCCAAAGGGGGCTTGTTAATGAAAAACTGTTTTTT. As protein: CASSTQRGLVNEKLFF.

The chain links TRBV28 to TRBJ1-4, with D uncertain. Germline V gives CDR1 MDHEN, CDR2 SYDVKM. The CDR3 totals 15 residues. Trimming shortened V by 2 bases and J by 6 bases, and 13 bases separated the two germline ends. The CDR3 spells CASSLAPPSHEKLFF. CDR3 DNA sequence: TGTGCCAGCAGTTTAGCCCCCCCGAGTCATGAAAAACTGTTTTTT.

The rearrangement uses TRBV15 and TRBJ2-5, with 7 bases lining up with TRBD1. The V gene end was trimmed by 3 bases and the J gene end by 4 bases; junction bases not matched to a gene: 8. The CDR3 is 15 residues long. Germline V gene sequence: CDR1 LNHNV, CDR2 YYDKDF (reference sequence). CDR3 in amino acids: CATSREQGTRETQYF. CDR3 DNA sequence: TGTGCCACCAGCAGGGAACAGGGGACCAGAGAGACCCAGTACTTC.

The chain is built from TRBV7-2 and TRBJ1-2; maybe TRBD1 (6 bases). Germline CDR1 and CDR2: SGHTA and FQGNSA. The CDR3 has 13 amino acids. Trimming took off 4 bases at V and 8 bases at J, with 14 bases between the two ends. CDR3 in DNA: TGTGCCAGCAGCTCCGTACCACAGGGCGGCTACACCTTC. This sequence encodes CASSSVPQGGYTF.

The J gene is TRBJ2-7, the V gene TRBV5-5, with D perhaps TRBD1 (6 bases). Germline V gene data show CDR1 as SGHKS and CDR2 as YYEKEE (reference sequence). The V gene lost 0 bases and the J gene lost 3 bases, with 10 bases spanning the gap. The length of the CDR3 is 14 residues. CDR3 residues: CASSLEGQNYEQYF. The CDR3 DNA reads TGTGCCAGCAGCTTGGAAGGACAGAACTACGAGCAGTACTTC.

The V call is TRBV5-1, the J call TRBJ2-7; perhaps TRBD1 as D (6 bases). Between the trimmed V and J ends, which lost 5 bases and 2 bases, there was a span of 11 bases. Germline CDR1 reads SGHRS; CDR2 reads YFSETQ. The CDR3 sequence is 13 residues long. The CDR3 spells CASSFDRTYEQYF. The CDR3 nucleotides are TGCGCCAGCAGTTTTGACAGGACCTACGAGCAGTACTTC.

The V gene is TRBV19, the J gene TRBJ2-1; D is perhaps TRBD2 (5 bases). Germline CDR1 and CDR2: LNHDA and SQIVND (reference sequence). Deletions cut 6 bases from V and 5 bases from J, with 17 bases between. The CDR3 consists of 15 residues. The CDR3 coding sequence is TGTGCCAGTAGCATCGTAGCGAATCCCAACAATGAGCAGTTCTTC. Amino acids: CASSIVANPNNEQFF.

J is TRBJ2-7 and V is TRBV7-6, with 14 nucleotides matching TRBD2. Trimming cost V 3 bases and J 2 bases; bases outside gene matches: 6. CDR3 length equals 17 residues. The V gene's germline CDR1 is SGHVS and CDR2 FNYEAQ. In nucleotides, the CDR3 is TGTGCCAGCAGCTTGGGACTAGCGGGAGACCCCACCTACGAGCAGTACTTC. The encoded protein is CASSLGLAGDPTYEQYF.

On this clone itself: At the DNA level, this CDR3 is encoded by other sequences in the same sample as well. The J gene is TRBJ1-4, the V gene TRBV6-5; D gene unclear. This CDR3 region has 14 residues. Trimming removed 6 bases from V and 0 bases from J, with 8 bases in between. Germline assignment: CDR1 MNHEY and CDR2 SVGAGI. The CDR3 loop reads CASSRTATNEKLFF. CDR3 nucleotide sequence: TGTGCCAGCAGCAGAACAGCAACTAATGAAAAACTGTTTTTT.

The chain combines TRBV6-1 with TRBJ1-4; D call uncertain. V gave up 6 bases and J gave up 4 bases, with 9 bases separating them. CDR3 length: 13 amino acids. Germline V lookup: CDR1 MNHNS, CDR2 SASEGT. The CDR3 sequence is CASRRAFNEKLFF. For the CDR3, the DNA is TGTGCCAGCAGGAGGGCCTTTAATGAAAAACTGTTTTTT.

The chain employs TRBV9 and TRBJ2-2; TRBD2 matches 10 bases. Trimming at V came to 0 bases and at J to 7 bases, leaving 3 bases not matched to a gene. This CDR3 is 15 amino acids long. Germline CDR1 SGDLS, CDR2 YYNGEE. This CDR3 reads CASSVEGLAIGELFF. Written as DNA, the CDR3 is TGTGCCAGCAGCGTAGAGGGACTAGCGATCGGGGAGCTGTTTTTT.

The V call is TRBV28, the J call TRBJ2-5; D gene ambiguous. V was shortened by 7 bases and J by 4 bases, with 16 bases between the two germline ends. CDR1 is MDHEN, CDR2 SYDVKM, per germline. This CDR3 has 14 amino acids. CDR3 coding DNA: TGTGCCAGCACCAAGAATCGGGTGGGAGAGACCCAGTACTTC. Residues: CASTKNRVGETQYF.